By share, the clone carrying this TCR beta chain ranks as medium-sized. MiXCR was run by TCRdb on the PCR reads, yielding one entry per CDR3 protein. The sample lists roughly 100,000 distinct CDR3 sequences, roughly half occurring once. These data are taken from a study of CDR3 diversity in severe acne. Sequencing was performed on blood. The receptor was derived from a male donor with acne.

CDR3 in amino acids: CASSLSGQVVNYGYTF. CDR3 bases: TGTGCCAGCAGCTTATCAGGACAGGTCGTTAACTATGGCTACACCTTC. V gene TRBV7-2 combines with J gene TRBJ1-2; the match to TRBD1 covers 7 bases. Germline loops: CDR1 SGHTA, CDR2 FQGNSA. There are 16 residues in the CDR3. The junction had 7 bases not matched to a gene; V was cut back by 2 bases and J by 1 base.